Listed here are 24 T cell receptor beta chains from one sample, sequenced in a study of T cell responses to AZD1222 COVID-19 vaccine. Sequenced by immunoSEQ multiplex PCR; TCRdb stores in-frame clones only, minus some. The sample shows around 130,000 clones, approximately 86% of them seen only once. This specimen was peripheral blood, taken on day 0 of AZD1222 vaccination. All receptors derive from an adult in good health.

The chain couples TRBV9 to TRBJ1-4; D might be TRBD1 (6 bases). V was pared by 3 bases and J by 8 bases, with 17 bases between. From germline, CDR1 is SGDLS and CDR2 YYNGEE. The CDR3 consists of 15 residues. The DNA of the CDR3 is TGTGCCAGCAGCGACTCCGGGACATCAGGAGAAAAACTGTTTTTT. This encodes CASSDSGTSGEKLFF.

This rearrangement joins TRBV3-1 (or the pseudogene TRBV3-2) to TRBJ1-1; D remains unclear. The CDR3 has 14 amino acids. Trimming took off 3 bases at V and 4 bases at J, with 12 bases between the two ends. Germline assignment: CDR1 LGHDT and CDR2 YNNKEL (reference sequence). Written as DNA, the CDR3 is TGTGCCAGCAGCCATTTCCCAAGGCCCACTGAAGCTTTCTTT. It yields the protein CASSHFPRPTEAFF.

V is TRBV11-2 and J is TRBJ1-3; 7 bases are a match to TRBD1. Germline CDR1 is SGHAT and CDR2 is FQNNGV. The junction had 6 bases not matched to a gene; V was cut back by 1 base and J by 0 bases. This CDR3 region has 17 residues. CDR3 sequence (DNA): TGTGCCAGCAGCTTAGTGATGGACAGGAGCTCTGGAAACACCATATATTTT. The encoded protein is CASSLVMDRSSGNTIYF.

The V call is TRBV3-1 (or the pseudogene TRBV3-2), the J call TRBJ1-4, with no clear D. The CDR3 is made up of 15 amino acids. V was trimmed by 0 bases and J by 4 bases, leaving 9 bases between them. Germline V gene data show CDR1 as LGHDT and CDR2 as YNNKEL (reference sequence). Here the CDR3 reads CASSQEGYGNEKLFF. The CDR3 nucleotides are TGTGCCAGCAGCCAAGAAGGATACGGTAATGAAAAACTGTTTTTT.

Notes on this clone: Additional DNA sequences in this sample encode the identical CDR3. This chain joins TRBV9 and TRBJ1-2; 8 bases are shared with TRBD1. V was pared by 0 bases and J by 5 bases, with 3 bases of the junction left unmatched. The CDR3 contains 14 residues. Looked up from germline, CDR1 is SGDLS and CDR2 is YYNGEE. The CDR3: CASSVGQGAYGYTF. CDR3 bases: TGTGCCAGCAGCGTAGGCCAGGGGGCTTATGGCTACACCTTC.

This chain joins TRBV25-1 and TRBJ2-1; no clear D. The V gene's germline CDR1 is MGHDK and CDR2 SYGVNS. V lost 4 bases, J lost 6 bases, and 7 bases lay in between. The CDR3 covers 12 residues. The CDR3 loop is CASSGNPNEQFF. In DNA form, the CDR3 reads TGTGCCAGCAGTGGGAACCCCAATGAGCAGTTCTTC. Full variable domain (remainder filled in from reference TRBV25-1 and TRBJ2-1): EADIYQTPRYLVIGTGKKITLECSQTMGHDKMYWYQQDPGMELHLIHYSYGVNSTEKGDLSSESTVSRIRTEHFPLTLESARPSHTSQYLCASSGNPNEQFFGPGTRLTVL.

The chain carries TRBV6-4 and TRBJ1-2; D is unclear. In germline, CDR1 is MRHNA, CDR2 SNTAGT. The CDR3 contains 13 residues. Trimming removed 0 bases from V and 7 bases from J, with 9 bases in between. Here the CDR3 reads CASSDSTSGGYTF. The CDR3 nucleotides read TGTGCCAGCAGTGACTCGACGTCTGGTGGCTACACCTTC.

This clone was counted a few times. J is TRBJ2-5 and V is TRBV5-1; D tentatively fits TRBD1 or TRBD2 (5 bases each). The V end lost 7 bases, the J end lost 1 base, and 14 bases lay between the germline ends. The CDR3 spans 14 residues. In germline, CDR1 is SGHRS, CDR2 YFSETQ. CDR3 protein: CASFRRGGQETQYF. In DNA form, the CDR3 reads TGCGCCAGCTTTAGGCGTGGGGGCCAAGAGACCCAGTACTTC.

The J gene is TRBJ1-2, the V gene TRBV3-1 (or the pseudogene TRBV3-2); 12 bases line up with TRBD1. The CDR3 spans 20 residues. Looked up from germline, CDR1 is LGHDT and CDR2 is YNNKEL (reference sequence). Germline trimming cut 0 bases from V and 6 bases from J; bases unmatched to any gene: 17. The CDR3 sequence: CASSQEPGQGARGPPDGYTF. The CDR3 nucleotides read TGTGCCAGCAGCCAAGAACCGGGACAGGGGGCGCGAGGGCCACCCGATGGCTACACCTTC.

The DNA of the CDR3 is TGTGCCAGCAGCTACCCAGGGGAAGGGGACTATGGCTACACCTTC. This translates into CASSYPGEGDYGYTF. V and J are TRBV5-4 and TRBJ1-2; D is perhaps TRBD1 (6 bases). The germline gives CDR1 SGHNT, CDR2 YYREEE (reference sequence). V lost 3 bases, J lost 3 bases, and 15 bases lay in between. The length of the CDR3 is 15 residues.

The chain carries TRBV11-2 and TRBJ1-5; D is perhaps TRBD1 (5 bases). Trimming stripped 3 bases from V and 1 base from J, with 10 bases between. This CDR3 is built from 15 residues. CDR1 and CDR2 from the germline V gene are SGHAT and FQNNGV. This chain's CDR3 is CASSLGQGSNQPQHF. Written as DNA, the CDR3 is TGTGCCAGCAGCTTGGGCCAGGGAAGCAATCAGCCCCAGCATTTT.

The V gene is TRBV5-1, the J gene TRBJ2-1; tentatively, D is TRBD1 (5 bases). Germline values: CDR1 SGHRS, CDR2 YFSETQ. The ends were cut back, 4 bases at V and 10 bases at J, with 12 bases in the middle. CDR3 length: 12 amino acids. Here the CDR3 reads CASSGKGVEQFF. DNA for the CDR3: TGCGCCAGCAGCGGGAAAGGGGTCGAGCAGTTCTTC.

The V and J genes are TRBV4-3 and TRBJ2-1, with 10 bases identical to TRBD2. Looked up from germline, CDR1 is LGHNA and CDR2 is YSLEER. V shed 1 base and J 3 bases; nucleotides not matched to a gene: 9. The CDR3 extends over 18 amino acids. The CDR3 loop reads CASSQASQTSGLYNEQFF. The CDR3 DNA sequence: TGCGCCAGCAGCCAAGCCTCTCAGACTAGCGGGCTCTACAATGAGCAGTTCTTC.

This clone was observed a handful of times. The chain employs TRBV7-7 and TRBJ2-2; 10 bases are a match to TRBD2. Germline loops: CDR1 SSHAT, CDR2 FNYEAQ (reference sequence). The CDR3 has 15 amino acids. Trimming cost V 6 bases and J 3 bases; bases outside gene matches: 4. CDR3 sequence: CASRRGLAHTGELFF. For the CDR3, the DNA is TGTGCCAGCAGGCGGGGACTAGCGCACACCGGGGAGCTGTTTTTT. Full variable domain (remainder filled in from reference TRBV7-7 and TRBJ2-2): GAGVSQSPRYKVTKRGQDVTLRCDPISSHATLYWYQQALGQGPEFLTYFNYEAQPDKSGLPSDRFSAERPEGSISTLTIQRTEQRDSAMYRCASRRGLAHTGELFFGEGSRLTVL.

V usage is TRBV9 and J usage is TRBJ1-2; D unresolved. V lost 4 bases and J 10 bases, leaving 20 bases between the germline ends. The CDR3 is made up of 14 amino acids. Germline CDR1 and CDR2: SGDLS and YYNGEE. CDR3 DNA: TGTGCCAGCAGCCCGCCTCGGACGGAGAAAGACTACACCTTC. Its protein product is CASSPPRTEKDYTF.

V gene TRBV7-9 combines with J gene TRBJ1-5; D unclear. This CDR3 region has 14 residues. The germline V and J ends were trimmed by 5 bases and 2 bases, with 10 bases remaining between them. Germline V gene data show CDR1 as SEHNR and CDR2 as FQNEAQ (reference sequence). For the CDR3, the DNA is TGTGCCAGCAGCCCGAGGGAGGGCAATCAGCCCCAGCATTTT. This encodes CASSPREGNQPQHF.

The CDR3 loop is CASRILAGGPGEQFF. The CDR3 DNA sequence: TGTGCCAGCAGAATTCTAGCGGGAGGGCCTGGTGAGCAGTTCTTC. V and J are TRBV6-5 and TRBJ2-1, with TRBD2 identical over 12 bases. CDR1 is MNHEY and CDR2 is SVGAGI in the germline V gene. There are 15 residues in the CDR3. The V gene end was trimmed by 6 bases and the J gene end by 9 bases; junction bases not matched to a gene: 9.

CDR3 DNA sequence: TGCGCCAGCAGCGGAGGGGTGGGCTACACCTTC. Encoded protein: CASSGGVGYTF. This chain links TRBV5-1 with TRBJ1-2; D perhaps matches TRBD1 (5 bases). V lost 4 bases and J lost 8, with 9 bases in between. CDR1 and CDR2 from the germline V gene are SGHRS and YFSETQ. The CDR3 consists of 11 residues.

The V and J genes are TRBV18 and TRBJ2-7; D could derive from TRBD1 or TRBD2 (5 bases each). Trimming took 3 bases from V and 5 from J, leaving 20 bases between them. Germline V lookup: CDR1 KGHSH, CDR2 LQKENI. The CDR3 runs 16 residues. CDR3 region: CASSPSASGGQDEQYF. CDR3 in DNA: TGTGCCAGCTCACCTTCGGCCTCAGGAGGACAAGACGAGCAGTACTTC.

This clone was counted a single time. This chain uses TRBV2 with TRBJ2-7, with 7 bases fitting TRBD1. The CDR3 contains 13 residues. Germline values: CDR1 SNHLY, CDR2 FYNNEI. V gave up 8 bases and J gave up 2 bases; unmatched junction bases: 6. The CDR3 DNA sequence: TGTGCCAGCGCGAGACAGGGTCCCTACGAGCAGTACTTC. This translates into CASARQGPYEQYF. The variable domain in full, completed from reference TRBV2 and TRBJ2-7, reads EPEVTQTPSHQVTQMGQEVILRCVPISNHLYFYWYRQILGQKVEFLVSFYNNEISEKSEIFDDQFSVERPDGSNFTLKIRSTKLEDSAMYFCASARQGPYEQYFGPGTRLTVT.

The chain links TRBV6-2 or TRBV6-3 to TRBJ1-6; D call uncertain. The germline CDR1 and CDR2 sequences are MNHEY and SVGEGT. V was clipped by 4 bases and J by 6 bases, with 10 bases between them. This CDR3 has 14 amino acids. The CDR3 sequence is CASSSFGGNSPLHF. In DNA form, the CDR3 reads TGTGCCAGCAGTTCTTTTGGCGGTAATTCACCCCTCCACTTT.

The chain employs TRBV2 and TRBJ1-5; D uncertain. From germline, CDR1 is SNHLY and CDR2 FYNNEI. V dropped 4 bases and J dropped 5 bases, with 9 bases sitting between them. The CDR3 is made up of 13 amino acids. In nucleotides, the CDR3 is TGTGCCAGCAGTGTAGAAAGGGATCAGCCCCAGCATTTT. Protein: CASSVERDQPQHF. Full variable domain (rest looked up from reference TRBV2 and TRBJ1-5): EPEVTQTPSHQVTQMGQEVILRCVPISNHLYFYWYRQILGQKVEFLVSFYNNEISEKSEIFDDQFSVERPDGSNFTLKIRSTKLEDSAMYFCASSVERDQPQHFGDGTRLSIL.

The DNA for the CDR3 is TGTGCCAGCAGTTACCCCGGGGGCCGGCGGGACAATGAGCAGTTCTTC. It codes for CASSYPGGRRDNEQFF. The chain couples TRBV6-2 or TRBV6-3 to TRBJ2-1; D is possibly TRBD1 or TRBD2 (6 bases each). V was shortened by 2 bases and J by 5 bases, with 16 bases between the two germline ends. This CDR3 is 16 amino acids long. CDR1 and CDR2 from the germline V gene are MNHEY and SVGEGT.

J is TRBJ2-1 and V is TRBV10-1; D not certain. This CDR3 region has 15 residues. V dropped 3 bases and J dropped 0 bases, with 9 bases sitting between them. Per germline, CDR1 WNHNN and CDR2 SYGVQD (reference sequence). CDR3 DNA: TGCGCCAGCAGTGAAGTTGGAAGCTCCTACAATGAGCAGTTCTTC. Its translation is CASSEVGSSYNEQFF.